This T cell receptor beta chain appears in the sequencing data of a study of identical twins. Findings and limits, study-wide: Excess twin sharing in beta out-of-frame sequences was weaker.

The V and J ends lost 6 bases and 2 bases respectively, with 11 bases between them. This CDR3 spans 14 amino acids. Donors uniformly comprised healthy Caucasians. As to this clonotype: Its target is unknown.

MiXCR was run by TCRdb on the 5' RACE reads, yielding one entry per CDR3 protein. The table lists approximately 890,000 distinct CDR3 sequences, about 12% of them singletons, with about 1.5% in the top ten. These data also formed part of another study, on yellow fever vaccine responses in identical twins.

The sequenced material came from PBMCs. The TCR sequence derives from a woman aged 18 to 35 in good health. The chain couples TRBV12-3 or TRBV12-4 to TRBJ2-1; D is unclear. CDR3 sequence reads: CASSPPRTYNEQFF. The CDR3 nucleotides read TGTGCCAGCAGCCCGCCACGAACCTACAATGAGCAGTTCTTC.